This entry describes one T cell receptor beta chain. Which antigen it targets is not known. There are no base qualities to consult, and no much larger clone falls within one base. The cohort was made up of about 670 healthy bone marrow donors. All cohort members were sampled while nominally healthy, although unrecorded immune exposures were likely present. The donor was CMV seronegative and belonged to the group of under 400 seronegative cohort members. Each donor provided a peripheral blood sample, and peripheral blood mononuclear cells were used for TCR beta sequencing. The Qiagen DNeasy Blood Extraction Kit was used to extract genomic DNA from the blood cell samples. This sample stems from a study of cytomegalovirus exposure and HLA in healthy donors (dated by TCRdb to about 2017). About the study as a whole: An earlier analysis of roughly 630 of the donors reported roughly 270 Gb of sequence data and 100 million to 130 million unique TCR beta sequences from about 200 million T cells. Four to six DR-DQ haplotypes were handled as single units for association and clustering, since linkage in the cohort was strong. An earlier analysis of around 540 of the donors applied high-throughput TCR beta sequencing to assess whether each TCR beta V gene segment acted as functional or pseudogenic. A later analysis re-examined previously published TCR beta repertoires from 610 or so donors and added high-resolution HLA genotyping to investigate patterns of TCR occurrence. Roughly 300 gigabases of sequencing data and approximately 80 million unique TCR sequences were included in an early release covering under 650 HLA-typed donors. Besides the first cohort of around 670 subjects, a separate validation cohort made up of some 110 different subjects was used. To predict cytomegalovirus infection status, the study combined high-throughput TCR immunosequencing, statistical association of individual TCRs with disease status, and machine learning. Typing coverage differed by locus: A, B, C, DRB1 and DQB1 were typed in about 620-630 donors, DQA1 in about 500, DPA1 in nearly 610, and DPB1 in around 490. Rather than using new phenotypic data, the later analysis identified candidate immune exposures from TCR beta sequences and from how often those sequences occurred across donors. A later genetic analysis took genome-wide SNP genotypes for about 55% of the roughly 670 donors and used that subset as a discovery cohort. The study aimed to test whether signatures of past pathogen exposure could be identified by cataloging public T cell receptors. On average, around 240,000 unique TCR beta nucleotide sequences were sequenced per donor among roughly 430 genotyped donors of the cohort, with 15% to 20% of those sequences being non-productive. The T cell repertoires of some 670 subjects were profiled by immunosequencing and related to cytomegalovirus serostatus. All discovery cohort repertoires had been generated on a single sequencing platform. Donor age, sex, ethnicity and CMV serostatus were collected together with the repertoire data. HLA typing covered class I and class II loci at four-digit resolution. Of the roughly 400 genotyped donors, approximately 83% fell in the genetic ancestry cluster associated with self-reported Caucasian donors. Study-level results and caveats: When HLA alleles, especially DR and DQ, strongly co-occurred, attributing TCR associations to individual alleles was difficult. This cohort had only TCR beta chains sequenced, and the lack of alpha or paired-chain data limited which features could be detected. In a later analysis, the rate of TCR association differed among HLA loci, with DRB1 alleles having the most associated TCRs and HLA-C alleles having the fewest. Sequencing depth was assumed to be roughly uniform across donors in the presence/absence analyses, though that assumption may not hold. Most TCR sequences were seen in very few donors, while some public TCRs were found in many individuals. The authors suggested that the approach could potentially be extended to other disease states and immunological phenotypes. CMV serostatus was the only immune exposure information available for the cohort. In a later genetic analysis, a missense DCLRE1C variant was associated with V-gene and J-gene trimming of TCR beta chains, and the association was replicated in an independent cohort. Fewer than 20 rarely observed V segments, including chromosome 9 orphons, were excluded from the earlier analysis of some 590 of the donors because counts were too low. The study listed 150 to 200 TCR beta chains as associated with cytomegalovirus. Linkage disequilibrium might explain the correlated functional status among segregating V segments, but an unknown experimental factor could not be excluded. In a later genetic analysis, fewer N-insertions in productive TCRs were reported among donors in an Asian-associated ancestry cluster than the approximately 710-donor mean. A later analysis reported that several top co-occurrence clusters appeared linked to parvovirus B19, influenza, CMV and Epstein-Barr virus. The classifier was reported to diagnose cytomegalovirus status with high specificity and sensitivity in both the original cohort and the validation cohort. Three of the identified cytomegalovirus-associated TCR beta chains were confirmed in vitro to be specific for cytomegalovirus antigens. Because HLA typing was missing for some donors at each locus, association tests included only the typed subset. A later analysis found that HLA-associated TCR beta chains were more clonally expanded and had lower generation probabilities than equally common non-associated chains. A cluster of highly shared sequence variants was judged likely to represent a technical artifact of the sequencing pipeline. An earlier analysis of approximately 590 of the donors showed that most TCR beta V segments appeared in productive rearrangements either about 87% or about 30% of the time, which broadly matched IMGT annotations. A later analysis found that most CMV-associated TCR beta chains appeared HLA-restricted, with HLA associations seemingly driven largely by CMV exposure. At a false discovery rate of 0.05, a later analysis linked 15,000 to 20,000 TCR beta sequences to specific HLA alleles. A further reported finding was that TCR beta sequences accurately predicted the HLA-A and HLA-B alleles for most subjects in the first cohort.

To prepare the library, the immunoSEQ multiplex PCR assay was applied. The multiplex PCR relied on a mix of 60 forward primers for TCR Vbeta segments and 13 reverse primers for TCR Jbeta segments. Amplification of the CDR3 region of rearranged TCR beta genes was performed with a multiplex PCR assay on genomic DNA. The amplified TCR beta libraries were sequenced on the Illumina HiSeq System as 87-base-pair reads. The authors processed their data as follows. A later analysis tallied approximately 87 million unique TCR beta chains across the 666 repertoires, and around 10 million of those chains were shared by two or more donors. A nearest-neighbor algorithm error-corrected the raw reads and collapsed the reads into unique sequences, merging closely related sequences to remove PCR and sequencing errors. CDR3 sequences were aligned to IMGT reference sequences to assign V, D and J gene segments. Each retained sequence needed at least a six-nucleotide match to both a V gene segment and a J gene segment. A rearrangement counted as productive if the CDR3 had no stop codons and remained in frame with V and J, and every other rearrangement counted as non-productive. CDR3 was defined according to IMGT convention as the region running from the second conserved V-encoded cysteine to the conserved J-encoded phenylalanine. The earlier analysis of about 620 of the donors excluded sequences that lacked an unambiguous match to a single V gene segment. In an earlier analysis of a few hundred of the donors, V segments were called functional above 56.7% productive rearrangements and were called segregating when the between-donor standard deviation exceeded 5%. A statistical classification framework was built for diagnosing cytomegalovirus status from the catalog of TCR beta chain sequences. In a later analysis, TCR nucleotide sequences were compared against IMGT/GENE-DB human TR gene sequences so that V and J genes could be assigned. Using the TCRdist pipeline, a later analysis assigned CDR3 sequences along with most-parsimonious VDJ recombination scenarios. In a later analysis, each TCR beta chain was defined by its CDR3 amino acid sequence together with its V-gene family, and reads lacking a unique V-gene family were excluded. A later analysis removed over 500 highly shared, low-generation-probability nucleotide sequences to deal with suspected cross-contamination and a sequencing artifact. For each public chain, a later analysis derived a clonal expansion index from normalized ranks of inferred template counts within each repertoire. In a later analysis, generation probabilities were computed with a VDJ recombination model fitted to out-of-frame rearrangements, and the resulting probabilities were checked against IGoR. Hypergeometric tests were used in a later analysis to score TCR-TCR, TCR-HLA and TCR-CMV co-occurrence, with a repertoire-size bias correction applied to the TCR pairs. To estimate false discovery rates, a later analysis permuted the HLA or CMV assignments 20 times. A later analysis grouped co-occurring TCRs with DBSCAN, adding TCRdist sequence similarity when clustering within HLA-allele-positive subsets. Co-occurrence clustering excluded repertoires with fewer than 30,000 or more than 120,000 public chains, plus five with anomalous nucleotide sharing. TCRdb's version of the immuneACCESS table is confined to in-frame rearrangements and falls short of the full clone set. An unresolved V gene accounts for under half of the shortfall where checked; the remainder is of unknown origin. V and J calls and clone size are those listed in that table; D and trimming were worked out from the DNA. This sample lists roughly 190,000 clones; over 80% were detected once. The ten largest clones add up to 1.3% of the sample.

The sample was PBMCs. The receptor's source is a man younger than 45 in good health and CMV-seronegative.

The DNA sequence follows: TGTGCCAGCAGTTTTACAGGGATGGGTGGCTACACCTTC. The resulting protein is CASSFTGMGGYTF. The chain joins TRBV28 to TRBJ1-2, and perhaps TRBD1 as D gene, on 6 matching bases. Sequences MDHEN (CDR1) and SYDVKM (CDR2) are obtained from the germline V gene. The junction shows trimming of 3 bases on V and 7 bases on J, plus 12 bases between the germline ends. From cysteine to phenylalanine, the CDR3 is 13 amino acids long. The only DNA kept is the CDR3, 39 bases in frame from the first base.